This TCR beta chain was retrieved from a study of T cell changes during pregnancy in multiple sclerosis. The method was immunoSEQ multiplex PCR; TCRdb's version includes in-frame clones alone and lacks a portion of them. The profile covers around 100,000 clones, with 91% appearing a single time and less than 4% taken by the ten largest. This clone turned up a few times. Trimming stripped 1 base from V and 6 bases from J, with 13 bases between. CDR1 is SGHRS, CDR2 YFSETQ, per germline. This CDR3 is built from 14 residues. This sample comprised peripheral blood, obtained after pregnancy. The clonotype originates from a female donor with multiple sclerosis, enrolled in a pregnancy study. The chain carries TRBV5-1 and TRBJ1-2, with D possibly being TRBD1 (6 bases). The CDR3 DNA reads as TGCGCCAGCAGCTTGTTGGCAGGGGACCATGGCTACACCTTC. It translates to CASSLLAGDHGYTF. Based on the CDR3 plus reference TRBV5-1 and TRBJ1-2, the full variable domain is KAGVTQTPRYLIKTRGQQVTLSCSPISGHRSVSWYQQTPGQGLQFLFEYFSETQRNKGNFPGRFSGRQFSNSRSEMNVSTLELGDSALYLCASSLLAGDHGYTFGSGTRLTVV.